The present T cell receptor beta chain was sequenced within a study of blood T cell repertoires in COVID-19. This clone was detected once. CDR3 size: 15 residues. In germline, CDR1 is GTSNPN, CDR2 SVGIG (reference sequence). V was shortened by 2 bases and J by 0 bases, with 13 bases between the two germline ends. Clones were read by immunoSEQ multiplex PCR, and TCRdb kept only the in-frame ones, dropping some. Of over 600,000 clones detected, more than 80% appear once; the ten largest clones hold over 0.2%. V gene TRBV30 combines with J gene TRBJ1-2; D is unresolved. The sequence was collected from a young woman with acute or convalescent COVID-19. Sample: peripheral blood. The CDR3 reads CAWSRGFQANYGYTF. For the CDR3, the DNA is TGTGCCTGGAGTCGCGGGTTCCAAGCTAACTATGGCTACACCTTC.